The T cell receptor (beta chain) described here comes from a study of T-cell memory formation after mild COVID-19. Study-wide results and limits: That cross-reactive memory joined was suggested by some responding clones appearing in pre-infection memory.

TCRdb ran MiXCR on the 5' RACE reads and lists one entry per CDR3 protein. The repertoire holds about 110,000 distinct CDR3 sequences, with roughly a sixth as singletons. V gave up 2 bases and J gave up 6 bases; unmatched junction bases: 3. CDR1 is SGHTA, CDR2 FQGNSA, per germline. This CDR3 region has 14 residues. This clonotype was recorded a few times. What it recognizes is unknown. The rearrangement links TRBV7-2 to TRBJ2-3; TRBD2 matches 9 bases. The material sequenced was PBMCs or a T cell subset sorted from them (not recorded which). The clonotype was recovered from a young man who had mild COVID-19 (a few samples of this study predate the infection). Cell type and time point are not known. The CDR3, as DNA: TGTGCCAGCAGCTTAATGGCGGGGGGGGATACGCAGTATTTT. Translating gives CASSLMAGGDTQYF.